This T cell receptor (beta chain) was retrieved from a study of blood T cell repertoires in COVID-19 (dated by TCRdb to about 2020). Concerning the study at large: The collaborator samples originated in the United States, Italy and Spain and spanned the acute and convalescent phases of COVID-19. Samples were obtained from the ongoing ImmuneRACE study (first 160 participants) and from over a thousand subjects provided by 6 global collaborators. The prospective study material was composed of cDNA or gDNA derived from T cells, B-cell-depleted T cells, or PBMCs. Deeply sampled blood TCRbeta repertoires from subjects exposed to, actively infected with, or recovered from COVID-19 were included in the dataset. The repertoires were released in a freely available public database meant as a resource for research on the immune response to SARS-CoV-2. The sample metadata nearly always contained a de-identified subject ID, COVID-19 status, age in years and sex. Where HLA class I and class II types were available, the types were taken from metadata supplied by the sample provider, not from assay-based typing. Broader findings and caveats from the paper: How much clinical and demographic metadata was included differed by source and by participant, and the metadata was provided uncurated.

Concerning this clone: Its antigen remains unidentified. No base quality values were provided; no much bigger clone lies one nucleotide off.

Participants in the prospective study were enrolled through a virtual design, were aged roughly 18 to 100 years, and lived in some 24 United States geographic areas. Cohort assignment in the prospective study relied on participant-reported clinical history from a screening survey and a study questionnaire. Exposed participants had been in contact with someone with a PCR-confirmed or clinician-diagnosed COVID-19 case within 2 weeks of study entry. In the prospective study, whole blood, serum and a nasopharyngeal or oropharyngeal swab were collected from each participant by mobile phlebotomists. Additional blood draws and questionnaires over an approximately two-month period could optionally be provided by prospective study participants. Prospective study blood samples were shipped either frozen or at room temperature before DNA extraction. TCRbeta CDR3 regions were amplified from genomic DNA using the immunoSEQ Assay, a bias-controlled multiplex PCR. Under the source paper's analysis protocol: The number of nucleated cells in each sample was estimated by amplification of reference gene primers within the assay. Sequence reads were collapsed and filtered to measure the absolute abundance of every unique TCRbeta CDR3 rearrangement. For each sample, productive Simpson clonality was calculated as the square root of Simpson's diversity index across productive rearrangements. TCRdb stores this immuneACCESS table with in-frame sequences only. Part of the clones is absent; in the studies checked, under half of the shortfall reflects unresolved V genes, and no reason is known for the rest. V and J calls and clone size are copied from that table; D and trimming were computed from the DNA. This sample has around 250,000 clones in its table, and about 87% of those were observed once. The ten largest account for 0.85% to 0.95% of the sample.

From the cysteine through the phenylalanine, the CDR3 covers 16 amino acids. Just the 48-base CDR3 DNA is kept, in frame starting at base 1. Unmatched junction bases come to 9, with V trimmed by 5 bases and J by 2 bases. The CDR1 and CDR2 encoded by the germline V gene are SGHAT and FQNNGV. The rearrangement joined TRBV11-2 to TRBJ2-1, and TRBD2 matches 7 of the central bases. The sequence came from a middle-aged man who had been exposed to COVID-19. Sequenced input: PBMCs or T cells enriched from blood (not recorded which). The CDR3 region has the sequence CASSPWTSGTYNEQFF. DNA sequence: TGTGCCAGCAGCCCCTGGACCAGCGGGACCTACAATGAGCAGTTCTTC.